Presented here are 19 T cell receptor beta chains from one specimen sequenced in a study of Graves' ophthalmopathy and Graves' hyperthyroidism. Amplified material comprised TCR beta CDR3 regions derived from RNA transcripts. A first-round RT-PCR used HTBI primers, followed by a second-round multiplex PCR. TCRdb reprocessed the multiplex PCR reads via MiXCR and lists one record per CDR3 protein. The profile shows more than 550,000 distinct CDR3 sequences, just over 40% of them singletons. The specimen sequenced was peripheral blood. These receptor sequences come from an adult man with Graves' ophthalmopathy.

This clonotype was counted at least ten times. The chain is built from TRBV10-3 and TRBJ2-7; possible D gene TRBD1, 5 bases. Trimming cost V 0 bases and J 2 bases, with 11 bases left between them. The CDR3 has 15 amino acids. Per the germline V gene, CDR1 is ENHRY and CDR2 is SYGVKD. This CDR3 reads CAISESTVLTYEQYF. The CDR3 DNA sequence: TGTGCCATCAGTGAGTCGACAGTTCTCACCTACGAGCAGTACTTC.

The table lists this clonotype with many counts. The V call is TRBV20-1, the J call TRBJ2-5; TRBD1 matches 7 bases. Germline V lookup: CDR1 DFQATT, CDR2 SNEGSKA (reference sequence). CDR3 size: 14 residues. V dropped 6 bases and J dropped 2; count of bases not matched to a gene: 9. The CDR3 is CSAVKQGLQETQYF. Written as DNA, the CDR3 is TGCAGTGCCGTCAAACAGGGGCTTCAAGAGACCCAGTACTTC.

This clonotype came up many times. The chain couples TRBV2 to TRBJ1-4, with D unresolved. CDR1 and CDR2 (germline): SNHLY, FYNNEI. The CDR3 runs 15 residues. V lost 2 bases, J lost 3 bases, and 10 bases lay in between. The CDR3 sequence is CASSETAGPNEKLFF. DNA for the CDR3: TGTGCCAGCAGTGAAACGGCAGGTCCTAATGAAAAACTGTTTTTT.

This clonotype was counted ten times or more. The V and J genes are TRBV10-2 and TRBJ1-6, with D maybe TRBD1 (5 bases). The germline V gene encodes CDR1 WSHSY and CDR2 SAAADI. The V end lost 4 bases, the J end lost 9 bases, and 13 bases lay between the germline ends. This CDR3 comprises 14 residues. DNA of the CDR3: TGCGCCAGCAGTGCGACAGAGGCAGGTTCACCCCTCCACTTT. This encodes CASSATEAGSPLHF.

This clonotype has ten or more counts. The chain is built from TRBV9 and TRBJ2-7; maybe TRBD1 (6 bases). Germline V CDR1 and CDR2: SGDLS, YYNGEE. Trimming shortened V by 0 bases and J by 5 bases, and 9 bases separated the two germline ends. CDR3 size: 13 residues. The CDR3 nucleotides are TGTGCCAGCAGCGTAGAAGGACAGAACGAGCAGTACTTC. It is translated as CASSVEGQNEQYF.

As regards this clonotype: The junction and the germline gene differ at one end; a read error may be behind it. This sequence joins TRBV5-6 and TRBJ1-1; 9 bases align to TRBD1. There are 18 residues in the CDR3. Per the germline V gene, CDR1 is SGHDT and CDR2 is YYEEEE. The CDR3 sequence: CASSQESLRDRDSTEAFF. The CDR3 nucleotides read TGCGCCAGCAGCCAAGAAAGTCTCCGGGACAGGGATAGCACTGAAGCTTTCTTT. Full variable domain (remainder filled in from reference TRBV5-6 and TRBJ1-1): DAGVTQSPTHLIKTRGQQVTLRCSPKSGHDTVSWYQQALGQGPQFIFQYYEEEERQRGNFPDRFSGHQFPNYSSELNVNALLLGDSALYLCASSQESLRDRDSTEAFFGQGTRLTVV.

This chain links TRBV10-3 with TRBJ1-5, with 7 nucleotides matching TRBD1. This CDR3 spans 13 amino acids. Trimming at V came to 5 bases and at J to 11 bases, leaving 9 bases not matched to a gene. The germline gives CDR1 ENHRY, CDR2 SYGVKD. The CDR3 bases are TGTGCCATCAGTCGGACAGGTCAAGAGACCCAGCATTTT. Its translation: CAISRTGQETQHF.

Remarks on this clonotype: Sequence at one end of the junction differs from germline and may be a read error. V gene TRBV10-3 combines with J gene TRBJ2-2; D is undetermined. This CDR3 has 14 amino acids. Germline CDR1 and CDR2: ENHRY and SYGVKD. The CDR3 region is CASSLQSVTGELFF. CDR3 bases: TGTGCCAGCAGTCTACAATCGGTGACCGGGGAGCTGTTTTTT.

The chain joins TRBV20-1 to TRBJ1-2; D is perhaps TRBD1 (6 bases). Germline V gene lookup returns CDR1 DFQATT and CDR2 SNEGSKA (reference sequence). The CDR3 sequence is 14 residues long. Trimming shortened V by 8 bases and J by 2 bases, and 18 bases separated the two germline ends. The CDR3 here is CSLYRGAQNYGYTF. CDR3 nucleotides: TGCAGTCTCTACCGGGGGGCGCAGAACTATGGCTACACCTTC.

V usage is TRBV29-1 and J usage is TRBJ2-7, with 14 positions matching TRBD2. The DNA end is more similar to TRBJ2-5, so the J call may be wrong. The germline V gene encodes CDR1 SQVTM and CDR2 ANQGSEA. This CDR3 has 15 amino acids. In DNA form, the CDR3 reads TGCAGCGTTGCGGGACTAGCGGGAGCAGTAGAGACCCAGTACTTC. Its translation: CSVAGLAGAVETQYF.

This clonotype was seen a few times. The chain has TRBV9 and TRBJ1-1, with 7 bases that match TRBD1. Losses at the gene ends were 4 bases for V and 7 bases for J; bases not matched to a gene: 10. CDR1 is SGDLS and CDR2 is YYNGEE in the germline V gene. The CDR3 has 14 residues. As DNA, the CDR3 is TGTGCCAGCAGCCAGGGGGGGGCGCTGGGTGAAGCTTTCTTT. Protein product: CASSQGGALGEAFF.

The chain recombines TRBV9 with TRBJ1-5, with D possibly being TRBD1 (5 bases). CDR1 is SGDLS and CDR2 is YYNGEE in the germline V gene. The V and J ends lost 3 bases and 4 bases respectively, with 11 bases between them. The CDR3 totals 14 residues. Here the CDR3 reads CASSAHGGNQPQHF. Written as DNA, the CDR3 is TGTGCCAGCAGCGCTCACGGGGGGAATCAGCCCCAGCATTTT.

This clonotype was detected only a few times. The genes are TRBV7-2 and TRBJ2-7; 7 nucleotides align to TRBD2. Germline V gene sequence: CDR1 SGHTA, CDR2 FQGNSA. This CDR3 has 13 amino acids. Germline trimming cut 5 bases from V and 3 bases from J; bases unmatched to any gene: 4. The CDR3 loop is CASSQGRDYEQYF. The CDR3 DNA reads as TGTGCCAGCAGCCAAGGGAGGGACTACGAGCAGTACTTC. The complete variable domain, with remaining parts taken from reference TRBV7-2 and TRBJ2-7, reads GAGVSQSPSNKVTEKGKDVELRCDPISGHTALYWYRQSLGQGLEFLIYFQGNSAPDKSGLPSDRFSAERTGGSVSTLTIQRTQQEDSAVYLCASSQGRDYEQYFGPGTRLTVT.

The chain employs TRBV29-1 and TRBJ1-2; D call uncertain. CDR3 length: 10 amino acids. Per the germline V gene, CDR1 is SQVTM and CDR2 is ANQGSEA. The V end was cut by 4 bases, the J end by 8 bases, with 8 bases between. CDR3 residues: CSVGTRGYTF. Here the CDR3 DNA reads TGCAGCGTTGGGACGCGGGGCTACACCTTC.

This clonotype was counted ten times or more. The chain uses TRBV19 and TRBJ1-2; D gene ambiguous. Trimming pared 0 bases from V and 3 bases from J, leaving 5 bases between. The CDR3 runs 13 residues. Germline CDR1 is LNHDA and CDR2 is SQIVND (reference sequence). The chain's CDR3 is CASSIDDHYGYTF. In nucleotides, the CDR3 is TGTGCCAGTAGTATAGATGATCACTATGGCTACACCTTC.

V usage is TRBV6-5 and J usage is TRBJ1-3; D might be TRBD1 (5 bases). The CDR3 runs to 14 residues. Looked up from germline, CDR1 is MNHEY and CDR2 is SVGAGI. The V end lost 6 bases, the J end lost 8 bases, and 17 bases lay between the germline ends. CDR3 region: CASRRGTAWDTIYF. The DNA of the CDR3 is TGTGCCAGCAGGAGAGGGACGGCGTGGGACACCATATATTTT.

The chain couples TRBV2 to TRBJ1-1; possible D gene TRBD1, 5 bases. This CDR3 comprises 18 residues. Germline V gene lookup returns CDR1 SNHLY and CDR2 FYNNEI. The V and J ends lost 0 bases and 5 bases respectively, with 22 bases between them. The CDR3 nucleotides are TGTGCCAGCAGTGAAGCGAGTCCCGGGAACAGAGGGGATACTGAAGCTTTCTTT. The encoded protein is CASSEASPGNRGDTEAFF.

The chain links TRBV6-5 to TRBJ1-3; TRBD1 might be the D (6 bases). Deletions cut 5 bases from V and 0 bases from J, with 11 bases between. Looked up from germline, CDR1 is MNHEY and CDR2 is SVGAGI. The CDR3 runs to 15 residues. The CDR3 protein is CASSRTVHSGNTIYF. CDR3 DNA: TGTGCCAGCAGTAGGACAGTTCACTCTGGAAACACCATATATTTT.

This chain connects TRBV5-5 to TRBJ1-6; D is perhaps TRBD1 (5 bases). The CDR3 is made up of 16 amino acids. Germline loops: CDR1 SGHKS, CDR2 YYEKEE (reference sequence). The V end lost 1 base, the J end lost 9 bases, and 17 bases lay between the germline ends. The CDR3 nucleotides are TGTGCCAGCAGCTTGTCTTTGTTGGGGGGTGGTTCACCCCTCCACTTT. Its protein product is CASSLSLLGGGSPLHF.